These 27 T cell receptor beta chains share one sample of origin, sequenced in a study of graft-versus-host responses after intestinal transplantation. TCRdb keeps only in-frame clones here, not all; method: immunoSEQ multiplex PCR. The data show approximately 79,000 clones, about four fifths seen once. Their antigens remain unidentified. The sample was unstimulated CD4+ T cells sorted from spleen or lymph node cells, taken before intestinal transplant. These receptors were taken from a human donor who received an intestinal transplant.

The chain is built from TRBV18 and TRBJ2-7; 9 positions agree with TRBD2. V was clipped by 2 bases and J by 4 bases; unmatched bases: 6. CDR3 length: 15 residues. Germline V lookup: CDR1 KGHSH, CDR2 LQKENI. CDR3 nucleotide sequence: TGTGCCAGCTCACCAGTCGCTAGCGGGGAGTACGAGCAGTACTTC. This translates into CASSPVASGEYEQYF.

This clone was detected a few times. The rearrangement links TRBV30 to TRBJ1-1; 7 bases fit TRBD1. Germline CDR1 reads GTSNPN; CDR2 reads SVGIG (reference sequence). The V segment lost 2 bases and the J segment 4 bases; nucleotides outside the gene matches: 4. The CDR3 has 13 amino acids. The CDR3 region has the DNA TGTGCCTGGAGTAGACAGGGACGCACTGAAGCTTTCTTT. Its translation: CAWSRQGRTEAFF.

The table lists this clone with a few counts. The chain has TRBV28 and TRBJ2-1, with D possibly TRBD2 on 5 matching bases. V was pared by 1 base and J by 9 bases, with 10 bases between. The germline CDR1 and CDR2 sequences are MDHEN and SYDVKM. There are 13 residues in the CDR3. As DNA, the CDR3 is TGTGCCAGCAGTTTATTTGATGGGAGTGAGCAGTTCTTC. Translation: CASSLFDGSEQFF.

This chain links TRBV19 with TRBJ2-1; D perhaps matches TRBD2 (6 bases). The V end was cut by 0 bases, the J end by 12 bases, with 12 bases between. This CDR3 is built from 13 residues. Germline lookup yields CDR1 LNHDA and CDR2 SQIVND (reference sequence). CDR3 DNA: TGTGCCAGTAGTATAGATGCGGCGGGACGGCAGTTCTTC. Translating gives CASSIDAAGRQFF. The full variable domain, with the rest looked up from reference TRBV19 and TRBJ2-1, is DGGITQSPKYLFRKEGQNVTLSCEQNLNHDAMYWYRQDPGQGLRLIYYSQIVNDFQKGDIAEGYSVSREKKESFPLTVTSAQKNPTAFYLCASSIDAAGRQFFGPGTRLTVL.

This chain connects TRBV5-1 to TRBJ2-3; the D gene is possibly TRBD1 (5 bases). V lost 6 bases and J lost 0, with 11 bases in between. Germline loops: CDR1 SGHRS, CDR2 YFSETQ. The CDR3 is 14 amino acids. CDR3 coding DNA: TGCGCCAGCAAAACAGGCTCTAGCACAGATACGCAGTATTTT. The encoded protein is CASKTGSSTDTQYF.

The chain has TRBV18 and TRBJ1-5; tentatively, D is TRBD1 (6 bases). The CDR3 runs 14 residues. Trimming pared 2 bases from V and 7 bases from J, leaving 12 bases between. Per the germline V gene, CDR1 is KGHSH and CDR2 is LQKENI. Written as DNA, the CDR3 is TGTGCCAGCTCACCATCAGGGAGGGGGCAGCCCCAGCATTTT. This gives the protein CASSPSGRGQPQHF.

This clone was counted a few times. CDR3 coding DNA: TGCAGCGTCGGACAGGGGAACGAGCCCCAGCATTTT. Translated, it gives CSVGQGNEPQHF. V is TRBV29-1 and J is TRBJ1-5; 9 nucleotides agree with TRBD1. V shed 6 bases, J shed 8 bases, and the junction held 5 bases outside the gene matches. CDR3 size: 12 residues. Germline CDR1 is SQVTM and CDR2 is ANQGSEA. Full variable domain (missing parts from reference TRBV29-1 and TRBJ1-5): SAVISQKPSRDICQRGTSLTIQCQVDSQVTMMFWYRQQPGQSLTLIATANQGSEATYESGFVIDKFPISRPNLTFSTLTVSNMSPEDSSIYLCSVGQGNEPQHFGDGTRLSIL.

This chain joins TRBV28 and TRBJ2-7; D perhaps matches TRBD2 (5 bases). The CDR3 has 14 residues. Germline loops: CDR1 MDHEN, CDR2 SYDVKM. The ends were cut back, 6 bases at V and 2 bases at J, with 14 bases in the middle. As DNA, the CDR3 is TGTGCCAGCAGCGCGGCCTTAGCGACCTACGAGCAGTACTTC. This sequence encodes CASSAALATYEQYF. Filled out from reference TRBV28 and TRBJ2-7, the complete variable domain reads DVKVTQSSRYLVKRTGEKVFLECVQDMDHENMFWYRQDPGLGLRLIYFSYDVKMKEKGDIPEGYSVSREKKERFSLILESASTNQTSMYLCASSAALATYEQYFGPGTRLTVT.

This clone was observed once. This sequence joins TRBV5-1 and TRBJ2-3; D uncertain. The V end was cut by 5 bases, the J end by 0 bases, with 10 bases between. Per germline, CDR1 SGHRS and CDR2 YFSETQ. The CDR3 has 14 residues. CDR3 bases: TGCGCCAGCAGGGCCATAGCTAGCACAGATACGCAGTATTTT. It encodes CASRAIASTDTQYF.

The J gene is TRBJ1-3, the V gene TRBV28, with 7 bases matching TRBD1. This CDR3 is built from 15 residues. Per the germline V gene, CDR1 is MDHEN and CDR2 is SYDVKM. After removal of 4 bases from V and 4 bases from J, the junction contained 7 bases not matched to a gene. The CDR3 DNA reads as TGTGCCAGCAGTTCTCAAACAGGGGTGGGAAACACCATATATTTT. Its translation: CASSSQTGVGNTIYF.

V gene TRBV2 combines with J gene TRBJ2-7; TRBD2 might be the D (7 bases). This CDR3 is 16 amino acids long. CDR1 is SNHLY, CDR2 FYNNEI, per germline. Deletions cut 2 bases from V and 2 bases from J, with 16 bases between. CDR3 nucleotides: TGTGCCAGCAGTGAATGGGGGGGGCGGGCGACCTACGAGCAGTACTTC. Protein sequence: CASSEWGGRATYEQYF.

In this sample, this clone turned up a few times. The chain recombines TRBV4-1 with TRBJ2-7, with TRBD2 matching over 10 bases. This CDR3 has 15 residues. Trimming removed 5 bases from V and 2 bases from J; junction bases left unmatched: 6. The germline CDR1 and CDR2 sequences are MGHRA and YSYEKL. DNA of the CDR3: TGCGCCAGCAGCTTACTAGCGGGGATCACCTACGAGCAGTACTTC. It yields the protein CASSLLAGITYEQYF.

This chain joins TRBV10-3 and TRBJ2-7, with D perhaps TRBD1 (5 bases). The CDR3 totals 12 residues. Germline CDR1 and CDR2: ENHRY and SYGVKD. Trimming stripped 0 bases from V and 5 bases from J, with 5 bases between. Here the CDR3 DNA reads TGTGCCATCAGTGAGTCGGGGCACGAGCAGTACTTC. It encodes CAISESGHEQYF.

This chain connects TRBV19 to TRBJ1-6, with D tentatively TRBD1 (5 bases). The CDR3 runs to 14 residues. Trimming shortened V by 8 bases and J by 10 bases, and 18 bases separated the two germline ends. In germline, CDR1 is LNHDA, CDR2 SQIVND (reference sequence). The CDR3 DNA reads TGTGCCAGTGGAAAACAGGCCCTGAGGTCACCCCTCCACTTT. This sequence encodes CASGKQALRSPLHF.

As to this clone: This CDR3 is missing its conserved last phenylalanine or tryptophan, likely due to a read error. This chain connects TRBV25-1 to TRBJ2-7; no definite D call. Germline CDR1 reads MGHDK; CDR2 reads SYGVNS. CDR3 length equals 14 residues. V was shortened by 2 bases and J by 2 bases, with 10 bases between the two germline ends. The DNA for the CDR3 is TGTGCCAGCAGTGAACGCAGGTCTGCCTACGAGCAGTACTCC. Its protein is CASSERRSAYEQYS.

This clone came up a few times. This chain uses TRBV18 with TRBJ1-5; the D is unclear. The V end was cut by 1 base, the J end by 1 base, with 5 bases between. Germline V gives CDR1 KGHSH, CDR2 LQKENI. The CDR3 loop spans 14 amino acids. CDR3 bases: TGTGCCAGCTCACCACTGCGGAGCAATCAGCCCCAGCATTTT. Its translation: CASSPLRSNQPQHF.

This clone was seen once. This rearrangement joins TRBV20-1 to TRBJ2-1, with a tentative D call TRBD1 (5 bases). Germline values: CDR1 DFQATT, CDR2 SNEGSKA (reference sequence). The CDR3 runs to 11 residues. The germline V and J ends were trimmed by 3 bases and 9 bases, with 9 bases remaining between them. The CDR3 coding sequence is TGCAGTGCTAGCTGGGGCGTTGAGCAGTTCTTC. Translation gives CSASWGVEQFF.

The chain combines TRBV14 with TRBJ1-6; D remains ambiguous. The CDR3 runs to 14 residues. The V gene lost 4 bases and the J gene lost 6 bases, with 10 bases spanning the gap. The germline gives CDR1 SGHDN, CDR2 FVKESK. The CDR3 region has the DNA TGTGCCAGCAGCCCGGTACGGGGTAATTCACCCCTCCACTTT. Amino acid sequence: CASSPVRGNSPLHF.

The chain joins TRBV18 to TRBJ2-5, with D unresolved. Germline CDR1 is KGHSH and CDR2 is LQKENI. This CDR3 is built from 13 residues. V dropped 2 bases and J dropped 4 bases, with 8 bases sitting between them. CDR3 in amino acids: CASSPSRSETQYF. Here the CDR3 DNA reads TGTGCCAGCTCACCATCTAGATCAGAGACCCAGTACTTC.

V usage is TRBV5-5 and J usage is TRBJ1-2; no clear D gene. CDR1 and CDR2 (germline): SGHKS, YYEKEE (reference sequence). This CDR3 region has 15 residues. V lost 0 bases and J lost 4, with 13 bases in between. The CDR3 protein is CASSLDWRGGYGYTF. The CDR3 DNA is TGTGCCAGCAGCTTGGATTGGCGGGGTGGCTATGGCTACACCTTC.

The chain's CDR3 is CASSESPGGWETQYF. The CDR3 nucleotides read TGTGCCAGCAGTGAGAGCCCAGGGGGGTGGGAGACCCAGTACTTC. This rearrangement joins TRBV6-1 to TRBJ2-5, with D perhaps matching TRBD1 (7 bases). The CDR3 totals 15 residues. V lost 3 bases, J lost 5 bases, and 16 bases lay in between. Germline CDR1 and CDR2: MNHNS and SASEGT.

The chain has TRBV6-1 and TRBJ2-7; TRBD1 aligns across 10 bases. This CDR3 spans 15 amino acids. Germline V gives CDR1 MNHNS, CDR2 SASEGT. Unmatched junction bases numbered 8, after V lost 6 bases and J lost 3 bases. CDR3 loop: CASRADRGRFYEQYF. The CDR3 DNA is TGTGCCAGCAGGGCTGACAGGGGGCGCTTCTACGAGCAGTACTTC.

V is TRBV5-1 and J is TRBJ2-3; TRBD1 agrees at 7 bases. The CDR3 totals 15 residues. Unmatched junction bases numbered 4, after V lost 2 bases and J lost 1 base. Germline V lookup: CDR1 SGHRS, CDR2 YFSETQ. The CDR3 region is CASSLTGVGTDTQYF. DNA for the CDR3: TGCGCCAGCAGCTTAACAGGGGTGGGCACAGATACGCAGTATTTT.

The CDR3 spells CASSLERPGGYGYTF. The CDR3 region has the DNA TGTGCCAGCAGCTTGGAAAGGCCGGGGGGCTATGGCTACACCTTC. This chain uses TRBV5-4 with TRBJ1-2; TRBD1 might be the D (5 bases). Germline V gives CDR1 SGHNT, CDR2 YYREEE (reference sequence). The CDR3 is 15 amino acids. The V and J ends lost 0 bases and 4 bases respectively, with 13 bases between them.

The rearrangement uses TRBV5-3 and TRBJ2-2; TRBD2 agrees at 7 bases. TRBV5-3 is designated an ORF whose function remains uncertain. The CDR3 totals 16 residues. With V trimmed by 0 bases and J by 3 bases, 5 bases remained unmatched. The CDR3 spells CARSLGGRGYTGELFF. The CDR3 bases are TGTGCCAGAAGCTTGGGCGGGAGAGGGTACACCGGGGAGCTGTTTTTT.

This chain connects TRBV28 to TRBJ2-7, with 8 nucleotides matching TRBD1. J was trimmed by 2 bases and V by 2 bases; bases with no gene match: 5. The germline V gene encodes CDR1 MDHEN and CDR2 SYDVKM. This CDR3 spans 15 amino acids. The CDR3 protein is CASSLPGQGPYEQYF. CDR3 DNA sequence: TGTGCCAGCAGTTTACCCGGACAGGGACCCTACGAGCAGTACTTC.

The chain recombines TRBV5-1 with TRBJ1-1; a possible D gene is TRBD1 (6 bases). The length of the CDR3 is 13 residues. From germline, CDR1 is SGHRS and CDR2 YFSETQ. Trimming stripped 3 bases from V and 4 bases from J, with 10 bases between. The CDR3 loop reads CASSYTGSTEAFF. The CDR3 region has the DNA TGCGCCAGCAGCTATACAGGGTCCACTGAAGCTTTCTTT.